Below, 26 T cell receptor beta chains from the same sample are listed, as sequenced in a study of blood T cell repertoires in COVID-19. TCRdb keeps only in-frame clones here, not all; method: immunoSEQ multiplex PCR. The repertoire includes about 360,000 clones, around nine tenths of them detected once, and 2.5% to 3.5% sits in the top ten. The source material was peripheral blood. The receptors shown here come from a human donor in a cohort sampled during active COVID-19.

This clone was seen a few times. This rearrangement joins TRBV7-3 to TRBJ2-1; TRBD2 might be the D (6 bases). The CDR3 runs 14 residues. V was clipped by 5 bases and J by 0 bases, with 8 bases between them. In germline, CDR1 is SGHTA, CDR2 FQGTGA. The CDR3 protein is CASSPDYSYNEQFF. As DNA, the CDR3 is TGTGCCAGCAGCCCGGACTACTCCTACAATGAGCAGTTCTTC.

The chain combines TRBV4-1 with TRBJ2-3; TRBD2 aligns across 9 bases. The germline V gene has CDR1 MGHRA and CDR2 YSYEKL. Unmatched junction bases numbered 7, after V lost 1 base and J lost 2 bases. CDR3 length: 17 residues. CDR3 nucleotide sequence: TGCGCCAGCAGCCAAGTTTCGGCTAGCGGGAACACAGATACGCAGTATTTT. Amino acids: CASSQVSASGNTDTQYF.

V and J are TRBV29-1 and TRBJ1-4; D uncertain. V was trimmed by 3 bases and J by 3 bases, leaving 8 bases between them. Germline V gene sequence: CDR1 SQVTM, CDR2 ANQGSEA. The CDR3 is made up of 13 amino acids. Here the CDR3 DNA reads TGCAGCGTTGAGGTCCAGGCTAATGAAAAACTGTTTTTT. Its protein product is CSVEVQANEKLFF.

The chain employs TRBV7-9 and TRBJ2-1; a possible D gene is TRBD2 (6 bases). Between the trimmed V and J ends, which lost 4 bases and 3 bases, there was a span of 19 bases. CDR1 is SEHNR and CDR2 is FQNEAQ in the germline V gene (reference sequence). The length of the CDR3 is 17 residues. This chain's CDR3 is CASSSSTGTSFYNEQFF. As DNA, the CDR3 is TGTGCCAGCAGCTCGTCAACCGGGACTTCCTTCTACAATGAGCAGTTCTTC. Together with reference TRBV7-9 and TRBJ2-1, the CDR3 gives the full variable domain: DTGVSQNPRHKITKRGQNVTFRCDPISEHNRLYWYRQTLGQGPEFLTYFQNEAQLEKSRLLSDRFSAERPKGSFSTLEIQRTEQGDSAMYLCASSSSTGTSFYNEQFFGPGTRLTVL.

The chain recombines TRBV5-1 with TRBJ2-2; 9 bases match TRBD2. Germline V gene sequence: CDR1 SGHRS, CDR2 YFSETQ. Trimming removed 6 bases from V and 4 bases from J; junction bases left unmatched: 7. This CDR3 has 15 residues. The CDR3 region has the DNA TGCGCCAGCAAAAGCGGGGGGCCATCCACCGGGGAGCTGTTTTTT. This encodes CASKSGGPSTGELFF.

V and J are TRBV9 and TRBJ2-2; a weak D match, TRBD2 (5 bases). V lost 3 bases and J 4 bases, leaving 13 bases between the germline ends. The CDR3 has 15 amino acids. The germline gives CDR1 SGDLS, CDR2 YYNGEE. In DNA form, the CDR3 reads TGTGCCAGCAGCGGGAGGACGGGGAGCACCGGGGAGCTGTTTTTT. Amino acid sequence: CASSGRTGSTGELFF.

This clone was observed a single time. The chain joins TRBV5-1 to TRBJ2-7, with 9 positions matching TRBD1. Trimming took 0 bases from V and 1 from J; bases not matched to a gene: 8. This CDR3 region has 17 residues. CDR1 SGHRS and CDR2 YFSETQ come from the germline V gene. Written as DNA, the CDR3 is TGCGCCAGCAGCTTGGCGCCGAACAGGGGGCGGTCCTACGAGCAGTACTTC. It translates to CASSLAPNRGRSYEQYF.

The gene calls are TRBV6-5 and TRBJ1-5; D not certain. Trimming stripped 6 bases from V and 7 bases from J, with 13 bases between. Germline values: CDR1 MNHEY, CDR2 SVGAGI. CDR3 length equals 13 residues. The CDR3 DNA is TGTGCCAGCAGCCGAGCGGGGAAGCAGCCCCAGCATTTT. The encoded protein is CASSRAGKQPQHF.

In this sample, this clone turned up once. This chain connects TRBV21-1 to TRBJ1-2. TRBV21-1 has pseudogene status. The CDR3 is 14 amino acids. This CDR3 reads CASSNLPGLISYTF. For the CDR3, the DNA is TGTGCCAGCAGCAATTTGCCGGGGTTAATTAGCTACACCTTC.

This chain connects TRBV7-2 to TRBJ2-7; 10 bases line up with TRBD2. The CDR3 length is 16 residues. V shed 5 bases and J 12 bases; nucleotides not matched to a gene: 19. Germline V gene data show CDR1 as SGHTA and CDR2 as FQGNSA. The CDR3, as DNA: TGTGCCAGCAGCCTTTGGATAGCGGGAGGCCTTGGGTCGCCGTACTTC. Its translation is CASSLWIAGGLGSPYF.

CDR3 in amino acids: CASTSLGGAQYF. The CDR3 DNA sequence: TGTGCCAGCACCTCCCTCGGGGGGGCCCAGTACTTC. J is TRBJ2-5 and V is TRBV12-3 or TRBV12-4; 8 nucleotides line up with TRBD2. The CDR3 is 12 residues long. With 7 bases clipped from V and 9 bases from J, the junction kept 7 bases outside the gene matches.

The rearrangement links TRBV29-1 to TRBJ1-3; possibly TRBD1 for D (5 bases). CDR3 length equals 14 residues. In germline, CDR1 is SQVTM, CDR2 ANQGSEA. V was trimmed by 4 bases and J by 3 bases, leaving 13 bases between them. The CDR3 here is CSVVGGRVGNTIYF. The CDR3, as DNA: TGCAGCGTTGTTGGGGGGAGGGTTGGAAACACCATATATTTT.

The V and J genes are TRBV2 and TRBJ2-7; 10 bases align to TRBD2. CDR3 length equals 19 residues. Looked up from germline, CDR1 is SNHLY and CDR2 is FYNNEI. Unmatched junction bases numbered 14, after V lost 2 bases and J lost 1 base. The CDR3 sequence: CASSESASGGISRSYEQYF. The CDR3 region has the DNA TGTGCCAGCAGTGAATCGGCTAGCGGGGGAATAAGTAGGTCCTACGAGCAGTACTTC.

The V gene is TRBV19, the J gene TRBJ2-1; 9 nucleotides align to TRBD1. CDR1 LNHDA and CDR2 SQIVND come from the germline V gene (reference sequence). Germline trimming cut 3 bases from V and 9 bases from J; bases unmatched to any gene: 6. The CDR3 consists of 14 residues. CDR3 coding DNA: TGTGCCAGTAGTATTCGGACAGGGGTTGGTGAGCAGTTCTTC. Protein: CASSIRTGVGEQFF.

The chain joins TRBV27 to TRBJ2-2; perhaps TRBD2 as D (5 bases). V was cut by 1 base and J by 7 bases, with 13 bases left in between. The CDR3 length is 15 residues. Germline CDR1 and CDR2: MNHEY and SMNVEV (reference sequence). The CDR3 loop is CASSLWQDRGGELFF. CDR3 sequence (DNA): TGTGCCAGCAGTTTATGGCAGGATCGGGGCGGGGAGCTGTTTTTT.

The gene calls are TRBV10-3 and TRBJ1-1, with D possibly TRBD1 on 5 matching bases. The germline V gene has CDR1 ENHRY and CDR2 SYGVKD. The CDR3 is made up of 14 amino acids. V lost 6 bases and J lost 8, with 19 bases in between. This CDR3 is CAISKVGGGREAFF. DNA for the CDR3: TGTGCCATCAGCAAAGTCGGGGGAGGCAGAGAAGCTTTCTTT.

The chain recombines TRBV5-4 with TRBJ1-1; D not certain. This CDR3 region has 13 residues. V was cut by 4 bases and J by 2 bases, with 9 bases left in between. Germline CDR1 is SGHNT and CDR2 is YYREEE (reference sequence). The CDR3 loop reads CASSPLLNTEAFF. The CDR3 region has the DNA TGTGCCAGCAGCCCCCTACTTAACACTGAAGCTTTCTTT. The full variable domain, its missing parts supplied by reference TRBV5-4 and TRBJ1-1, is ETGVTQSPTHLIKTRGQQVTLRCSSQSGHNTVSWYQQALGQGPQFIFQYYREEENGRGNFPPRFSGLQFPNYSSELNVNALELDDSALYLCASSPLLNTEAFFGQGTRLTVV.

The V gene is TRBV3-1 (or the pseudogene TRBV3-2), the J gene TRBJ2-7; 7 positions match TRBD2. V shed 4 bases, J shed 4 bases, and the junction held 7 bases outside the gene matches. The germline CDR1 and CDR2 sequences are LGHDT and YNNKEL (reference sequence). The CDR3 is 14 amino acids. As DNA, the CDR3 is TGTGCCAGCAGCCCTAGCGGTCTAGCTTACGAGCAGTACTTC. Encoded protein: CASSPSGLAYEQYF.

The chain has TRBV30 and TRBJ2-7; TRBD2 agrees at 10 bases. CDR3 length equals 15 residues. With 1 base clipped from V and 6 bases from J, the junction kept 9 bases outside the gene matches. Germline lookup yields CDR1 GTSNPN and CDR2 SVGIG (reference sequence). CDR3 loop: CAWSETLAGEAEQYF. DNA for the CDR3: TGTGCCTGGAGTGAGACCCTAGCGGGAGAAGCCGAGCAGTACTTC.

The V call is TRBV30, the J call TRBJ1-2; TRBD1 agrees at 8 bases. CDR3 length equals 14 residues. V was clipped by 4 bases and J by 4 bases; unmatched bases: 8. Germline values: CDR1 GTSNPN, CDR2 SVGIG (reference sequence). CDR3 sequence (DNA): TGTGCCTGGACCCTAGACAGGGGACCCTATGGCTACACCTTC. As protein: CAWTLDRGPYGYTF.

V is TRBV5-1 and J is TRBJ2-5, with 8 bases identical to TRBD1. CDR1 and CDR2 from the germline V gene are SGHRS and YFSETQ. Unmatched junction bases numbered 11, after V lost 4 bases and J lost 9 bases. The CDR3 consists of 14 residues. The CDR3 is CASSMGGQASAQYF. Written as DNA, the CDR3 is TGCGCCAGCAGCATGGGGGGACAGGCATCGGCCCAGTACTTC.

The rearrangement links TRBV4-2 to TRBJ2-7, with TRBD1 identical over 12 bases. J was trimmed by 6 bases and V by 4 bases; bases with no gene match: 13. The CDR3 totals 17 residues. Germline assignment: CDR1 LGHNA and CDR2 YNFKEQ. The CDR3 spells CASSPSLHGTGGGEQYF. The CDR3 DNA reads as TGTGCCAGCAGCCCAAGCCTTCACGGGACAGGGGGCGGCGAGCAGTACTTC.

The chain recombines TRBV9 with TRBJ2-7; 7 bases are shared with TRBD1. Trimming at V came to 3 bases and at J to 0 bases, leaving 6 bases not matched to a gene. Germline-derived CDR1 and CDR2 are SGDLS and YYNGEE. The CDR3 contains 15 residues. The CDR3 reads CASSEGAFPSYEQYF. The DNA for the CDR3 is TGTGCCAGCAGCGAGGGGGCGTTCCCCTCCTACGAGCAGTACTTC. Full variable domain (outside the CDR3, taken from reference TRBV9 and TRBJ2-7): DSGVTQTPKHLITATGQRVTLRCSPRSGDLSVYWYQQSLDQGLQFLIQYYNGEERAKGNILERFSAQQFPDLHSELNLSSLELGDSALYFCASSEGAFPSYEQYFGPGTRLTVT.

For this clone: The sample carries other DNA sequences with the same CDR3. This CDR3 reads CASSQVRETQYF. DNA for the CDR3: TGTGCCAGCAGCCAAGTGAGGGAGACCCAGTACTTC. This chain uses TRBV3-1 (or the pseudogene TRBV3-2) with TRBJ2-5; D unclear. Germline V CDR1 and CDR2: LGHDT, YNNKEL (reference sequence). V lost 1 base and J lost 5, with 5 bases in between. There are 12 residues in the CDR3.

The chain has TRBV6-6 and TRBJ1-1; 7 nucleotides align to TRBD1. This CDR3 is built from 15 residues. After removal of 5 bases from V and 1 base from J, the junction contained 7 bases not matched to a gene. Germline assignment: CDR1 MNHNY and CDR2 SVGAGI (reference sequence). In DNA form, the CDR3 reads TGTGCCAGCAGTCCCAACAGGGGACAGAACACTGAAGCTTTCTTT. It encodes CASSPNRGQNTEAFF.

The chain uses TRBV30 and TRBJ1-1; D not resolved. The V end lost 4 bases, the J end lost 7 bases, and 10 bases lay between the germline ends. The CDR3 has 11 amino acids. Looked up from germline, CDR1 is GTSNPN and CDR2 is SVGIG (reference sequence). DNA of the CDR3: TGTGCCTGGAACGTTGGCGGTGAAGCTTTCTTT. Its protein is CAWNVGGEAFF.